This record concerns one TCR beta chain sequence. The data originate from a study of shared clonotypes between healthy human individuals. The V end lost 7 bases, the J end lost 7 bases, and 13 bases lay between the germline ends. CDR1 and CDR2 (germline): SEHNR, FQNEAQ (reference sequence). The CDR3 runs to 13 residues. In the naive CD8 group, cells lacked CD45RO and were positively selected for CCR7, so terminally differentiated effector memory CD45RA+ cells were left out. Donors were Caucasian adults residing in Nashville, Tennessee, USA. The test was conducted at deep level. Profiling relied on immunoSEQ multiplex PCR, and the TCRdb table lists in-frame clones only, not all of them. The table lists 650,000 to 800,000 clones, about 91% of them singletons.

The source material was naive CD8+ T cells sorted from blood. The chain recombines TRBV7-9 with TRBJ1-4; D remains unclear. The TCR originated in a man in his thirties or forties in good health. The CDR3 region has the DNA TGTGCCAGCATGCGACCCCTCGGTGAAAAACTGTTTTTT. It specifies CASMRPLGEKLFF.